What follows is one T cell receptor (beta chain) and its context. Germline-derived CDR1 and CDR2 are GTSNPN and SVGIG (reference sequence). The V end lost 3 bases, the J end lost 4 bases, and 16 bases lay between the germline ends. The length of the CDR3 is 15 residues. The data were obtained in a study of T cell responses to AZD1222 COVID-19 vaccine. Here immunoSEQ multiplex PCR was the method, and the copy in TCRdb shows in-frame clones only, minus some. The sample yields about 83,000 clones, around 87% seen once. This clonotype originated in an adult in good health. Here the sequenced sample was peripheral blood, taken on day 0 of MenACWY control vaccination. The V call is TRBV30, the J call TRBJ1-3, with a possible D match to TRBD1 (5 bases). The CDR3 is CAWSAGWANGNTIYF. Here the CDR3 DNA reads TGTGCCTGGAGCGCAGGGTGGGCGAACGGAAACACCATATATTTT.